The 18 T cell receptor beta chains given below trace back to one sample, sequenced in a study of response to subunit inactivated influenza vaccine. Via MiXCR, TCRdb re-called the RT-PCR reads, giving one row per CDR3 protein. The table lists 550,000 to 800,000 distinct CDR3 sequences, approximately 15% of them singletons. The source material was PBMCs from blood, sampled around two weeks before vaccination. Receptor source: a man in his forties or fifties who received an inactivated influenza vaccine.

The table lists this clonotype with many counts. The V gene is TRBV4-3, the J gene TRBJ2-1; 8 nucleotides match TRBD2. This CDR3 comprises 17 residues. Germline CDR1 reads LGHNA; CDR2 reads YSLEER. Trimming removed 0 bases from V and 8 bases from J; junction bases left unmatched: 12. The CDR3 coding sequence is TGCGCCAGCAGCCAAGATATAGGGCTAGCGGGCCCCGATGAGCAGTTCTTC. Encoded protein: CASSQDIGLAGPDEQFF.

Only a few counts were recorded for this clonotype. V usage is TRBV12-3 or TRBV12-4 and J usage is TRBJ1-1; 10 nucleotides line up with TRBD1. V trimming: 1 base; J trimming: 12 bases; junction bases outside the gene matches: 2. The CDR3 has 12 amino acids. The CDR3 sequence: CASSLGQGASFF. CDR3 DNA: TGTGCCAGCAGTTTAGGACAGGGGGCGTCTTTCTTT.

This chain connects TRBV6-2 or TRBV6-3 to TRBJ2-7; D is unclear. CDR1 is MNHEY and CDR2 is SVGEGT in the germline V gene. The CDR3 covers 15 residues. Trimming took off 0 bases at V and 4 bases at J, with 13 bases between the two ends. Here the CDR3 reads CASSYSTAVGYEQYF. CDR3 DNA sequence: TGTGCCAGCAGTTACTCGACGGCCGTGGGGTACGAGCAGTACTTC.

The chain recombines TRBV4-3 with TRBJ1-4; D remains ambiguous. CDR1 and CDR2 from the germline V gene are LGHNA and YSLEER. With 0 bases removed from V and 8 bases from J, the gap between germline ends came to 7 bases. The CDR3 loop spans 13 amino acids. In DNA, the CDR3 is TGCGCCAGCAGCCAAGATCTAACCGAAAAACTGTTTTTT. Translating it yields CASSQDLTEKLFF.

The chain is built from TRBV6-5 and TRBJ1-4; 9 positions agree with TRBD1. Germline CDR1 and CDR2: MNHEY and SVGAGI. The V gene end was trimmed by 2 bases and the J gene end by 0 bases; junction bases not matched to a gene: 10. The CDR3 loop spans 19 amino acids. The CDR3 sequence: CASSYLAPGQGTTNEKLFF. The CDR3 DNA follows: TGTGCCAGCAGTTACCTTGCACCGGGACAGGGTACAACTAATGAAAAACTGTTTTTT.

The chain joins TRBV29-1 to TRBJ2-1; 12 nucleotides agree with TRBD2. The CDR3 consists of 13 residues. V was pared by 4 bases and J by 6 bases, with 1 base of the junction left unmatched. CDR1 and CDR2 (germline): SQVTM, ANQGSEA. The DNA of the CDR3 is TGCAGCGTTGGACTAGCGGGAGTCAATGAGCAGTTCTTC. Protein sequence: CSVGLAGVNEQFF.

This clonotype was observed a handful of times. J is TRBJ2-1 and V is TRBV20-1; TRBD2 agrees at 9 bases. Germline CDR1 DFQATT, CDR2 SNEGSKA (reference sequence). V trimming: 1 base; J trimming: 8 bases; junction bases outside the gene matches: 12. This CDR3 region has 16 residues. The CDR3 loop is CSARGASGVLRDEQFF. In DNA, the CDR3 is TGCAGTGCTAGAGGGGCTAGCGGGGTTCTGCGCGATGAGCAGTTCTTC.

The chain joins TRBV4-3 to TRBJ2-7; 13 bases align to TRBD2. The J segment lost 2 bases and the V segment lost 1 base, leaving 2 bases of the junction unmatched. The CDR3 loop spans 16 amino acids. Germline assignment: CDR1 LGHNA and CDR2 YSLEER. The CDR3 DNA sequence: TGCGCCAGCAGCCAAGCGGGACTAGCGGGGACCTACGAGCAGTACTTC. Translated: CASSQAGLAGTYEQYF.

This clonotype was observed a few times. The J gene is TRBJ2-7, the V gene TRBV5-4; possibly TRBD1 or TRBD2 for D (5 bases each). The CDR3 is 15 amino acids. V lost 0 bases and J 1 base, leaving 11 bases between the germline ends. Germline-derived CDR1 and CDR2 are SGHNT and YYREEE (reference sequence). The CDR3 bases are TGTGCCAGCAGCTTGGGAGGGGAGAAGTCCTACGAGCAGTACTTC. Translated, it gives CASSLGGEKSYEQYF.

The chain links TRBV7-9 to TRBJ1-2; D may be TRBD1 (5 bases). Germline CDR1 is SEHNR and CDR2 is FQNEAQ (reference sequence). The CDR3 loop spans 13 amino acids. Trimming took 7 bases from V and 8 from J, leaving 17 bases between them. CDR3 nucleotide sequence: TGTGCCAGCATCTCAGGGTCGTCGGACGGCTACACCTTC. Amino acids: CASISGSSDGYTF. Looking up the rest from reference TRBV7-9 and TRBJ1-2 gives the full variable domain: DTGVSQNPRHKITKRGQNVTFRCDPISEHNRLYWYRQTLGQGPEFLTYFQNEAQLEKSRLLSDRFSAERPKGSFSTLEIQRTEQGDSAMYLCASISGSSDGYTFGSGTRLTVV.

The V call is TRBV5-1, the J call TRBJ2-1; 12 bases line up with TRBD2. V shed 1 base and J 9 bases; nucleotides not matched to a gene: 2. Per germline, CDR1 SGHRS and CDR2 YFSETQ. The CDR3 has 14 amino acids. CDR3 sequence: CASSLTSGGFEQFF. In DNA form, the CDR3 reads TGCGCCAGCAGCTTGACTAGCGGGGGGTTTGAGCAGTTCTTC.

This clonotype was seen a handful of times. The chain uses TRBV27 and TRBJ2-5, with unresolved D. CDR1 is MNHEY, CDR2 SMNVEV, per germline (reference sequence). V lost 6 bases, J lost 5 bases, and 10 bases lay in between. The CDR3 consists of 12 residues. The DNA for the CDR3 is TGTGCCAGCAGGAAGTCCGGCGAGACCCAGTACTTC. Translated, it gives CASRKSGETQYF.

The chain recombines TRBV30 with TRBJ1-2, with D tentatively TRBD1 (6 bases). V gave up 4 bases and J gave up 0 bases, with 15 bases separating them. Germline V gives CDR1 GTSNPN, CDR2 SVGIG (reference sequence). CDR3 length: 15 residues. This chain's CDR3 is CAWTYPGASNYGYTF. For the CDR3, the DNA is TGTGCCTGGACTTACCCAGGGGCTTCTAACTATGGCTACACCTTC.

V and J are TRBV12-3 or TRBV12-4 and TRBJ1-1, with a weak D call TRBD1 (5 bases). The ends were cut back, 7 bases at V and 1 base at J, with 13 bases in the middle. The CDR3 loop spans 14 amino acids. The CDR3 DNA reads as TGTGCCAGCACCGGGGGGGGATGGAACACTGAAGCTTTCTTT. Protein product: CASTGGGWNTEAFF.

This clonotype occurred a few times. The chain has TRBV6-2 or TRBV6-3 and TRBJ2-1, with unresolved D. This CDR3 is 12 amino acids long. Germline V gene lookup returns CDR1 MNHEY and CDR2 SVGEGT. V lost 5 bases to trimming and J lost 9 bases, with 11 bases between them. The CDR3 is CASSPRNREQFF. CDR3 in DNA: TGTGCCAGCAGTCCCCGAAATCGTGAGCAGTTCTTC.

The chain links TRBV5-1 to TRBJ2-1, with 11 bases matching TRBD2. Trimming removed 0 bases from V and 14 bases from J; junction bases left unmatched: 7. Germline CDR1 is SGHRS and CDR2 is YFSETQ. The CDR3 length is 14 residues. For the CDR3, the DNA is TGCGCCAGCAGCTTGGGGACTAGCGGGCACTCGGAGTTCTTC. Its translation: CASSLGTSGHSEFF. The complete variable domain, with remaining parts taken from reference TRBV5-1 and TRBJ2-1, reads KAGVTQTPRYLIKTRGQQVTLSCSPISGHRSVSWYQQTPGQGLQFLFEYFSETQRNKGNFPGRFSGRQFSNSRSEMNVSTLELGDSALYLCASSLGTSGHSEFFGPGTRLTVL.

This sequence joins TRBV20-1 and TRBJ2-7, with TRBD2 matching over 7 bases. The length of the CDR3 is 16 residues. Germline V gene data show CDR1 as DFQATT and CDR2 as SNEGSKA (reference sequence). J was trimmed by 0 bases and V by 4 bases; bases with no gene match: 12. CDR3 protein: CSATGSGGRSSYEQYF. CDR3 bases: TGCAGTGCTACTGGTTCGGGCGGGAGAAGCTCCTACGAGCAGTACTTC.

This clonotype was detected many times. The CDR3 nucleotides are TGTGCCAGCAGGTACGCTGGAAACACCATATATTTT. Translating gives CASRYAGNTIYF. This chain uses TRBV12-3 or TRBV12-4 with TRBJ1-3; no reliable D call. The CDR3 consists of 12 residues. The germline V and J ends were trimmed by 6 bases and 2 bases, with 5 bases remaining between them.